Below, one TCR beta chain is given with its context. Source study methods: Reference gene primer amplification in the assay estimated nucleated cell counts. Here immunoSEQ multiplex PCR was the method, and the copy in TCRdb shows in-frame clones only, minus some. V and J calls and clone size are given by that table; D and trimming were obtained from the DNA. This sample has roughly 340,000 clones, with approximately 89% found just once. The data were taken from a study of blood T cell repertoires in COVID-19. Study details: Samples representing acute and convalescent COVID-19 were sourced from the United States, Italy and Spain. T cells, B-cell-depleted T cells, or PBMCs supplied cDNA or gDNA.

Looked up from germline, CDR1 is LGHDT and CDR2 is YNNKEL (reference sequence). V lost 4 bases to trimming and J lost 0 bases, with 25 bases between them. The CDR3 consists of 20 residues. Sequencing used peripheral blood. The clonotype was recovered from a woman aged 18-29 years who had recovered from COVID-19. The chain links TRBV3-1 (or the pseudogene TRBV3-2) to TRBJ2-4; tentative D call: TRBD2 (7 bases). The CDR3 protein is CASSLTGFERGLLAKNIQYF. For the CDR3, the DNA is TGTGCCAGCAGCCTTACAGGGTTCGAGCGGGGACTCCTAGCCAAAAACATTCAGTACTTC.